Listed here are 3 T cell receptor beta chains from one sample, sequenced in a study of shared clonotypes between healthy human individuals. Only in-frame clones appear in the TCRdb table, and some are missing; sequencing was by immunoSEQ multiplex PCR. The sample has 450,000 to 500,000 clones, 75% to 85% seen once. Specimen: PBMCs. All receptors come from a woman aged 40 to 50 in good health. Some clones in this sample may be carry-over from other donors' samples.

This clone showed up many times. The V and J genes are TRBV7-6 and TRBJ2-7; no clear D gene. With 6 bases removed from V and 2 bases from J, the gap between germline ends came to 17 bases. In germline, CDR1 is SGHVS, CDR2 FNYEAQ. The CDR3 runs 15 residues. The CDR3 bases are TGTGCCAGCAGTTTCCTCCGCTACTCACCCTACGAGCAGTACTTC. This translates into CASSFLRYSPYEQYF.

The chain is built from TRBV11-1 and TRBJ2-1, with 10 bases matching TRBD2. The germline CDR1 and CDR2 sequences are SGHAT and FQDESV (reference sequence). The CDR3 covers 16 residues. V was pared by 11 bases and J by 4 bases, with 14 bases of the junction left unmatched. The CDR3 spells CAATYQREGNYNEQFF. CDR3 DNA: TGTGCCGCTACCTACCAGCGGGAGGGAAATTACAATGAGCAGTTCTTC.

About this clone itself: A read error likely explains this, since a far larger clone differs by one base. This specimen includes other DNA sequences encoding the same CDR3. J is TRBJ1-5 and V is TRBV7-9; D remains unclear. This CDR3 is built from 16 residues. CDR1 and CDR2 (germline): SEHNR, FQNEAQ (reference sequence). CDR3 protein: CASSFSRSGSNQPQHF. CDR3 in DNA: TGCGCCAGCAGCTTCTCCCGGAGCGGTAGCAATCAGCCCCAGCATTTT.